A single sample gave rise to the 10 T cell receptor beta chains below, sequenced in a study of beta chain features in type 1 diabetes. Sequenced material consisted of expressed TCRB transcripts (all of the isolated RNA was reverse transcribed). Sequencing was performed with immunoSEQ multiplex PCR; in TCRdb, only in-frame clones are kept and a portion is missing. The sample carries around 200,000 clones, 10% to 15% recorded once. The source material was central memory CD4+ T cells from blood. Receptors originate from a woman aged 18 to 35 in good health.

This clone has only a few counts. The chain carries TRBV5-1 and TRBJ1-1; D is possibly TRBD1 (5 bases). Looked up from germline, CDR1 is SGHRS and CDR2 is YFSETQ. Trimming took off 2 bases at V and 1 base at J, with 18 bases between the two ends. The CDR3 covers 17 residues. The CDR3 region is CASSLQARTPENTEAFF. The CDR3 DNA sequence: TGCGCCAGCAGCTTACAAGCCCGGACACCGGAGAACACTGAAGCTTTCTTT.

This clone was detected a few times. The gene calls are TRBV28 and TRBJ2-1; weak D call: TRBD2 (7 bases). Trimming shortened V by 3 bases and J by 12 bases, and 9 bases separated the two germline ends. Germline CDR1 reads MDHEN; CDR2 reads SYDVKM. CDR3 size: 11 residues. The CDR3 spells CASSLRGGQFF. For the CDR3, the DNA is TGTGCCAGCAGTTTGAGGGGGGGGCAGTTCTTC.

This clone appeared a few times. The chain uses TRBV2 and TRBJ2-2, with 7 bases identical to TRBD1. Trimming cost V 6 bases and J 7 bases; bases outside gene matches: 8. CDR1 and CDR2 (germline): SNHLY, FYNNEI. The CDR3 spans 14 residues. The CDR3 DNA follows: TGTGCCAGCAGCGTCAACAGGGGTGGCGGGGAGCTGTTTTTT. This translates into CASSVNRGGGELFF.

V usage is TRBV7-9 and J usage is TRBJ1-4; TRBD1 is a possible D gene (5 bases). Germline V CDR1 and CDR2: SEHNR, FQNEAQ (reference sequence). The CDR3 covers 14 residues. Trimming took off 5 bases at V and 12 bases at J, with 19 bases between the two ends. The CDR3 bases are TGTGCCAGCAGCCCTGACAGCACCGCCTCTGAACTGTTTTTT. Its translation: CASSPDSTASELFF.

V usage is TRBV18 and J usage is TRBJ2-7, with 9 nucleotides matching TRBD1. The germline CDR1 and CDR2 sequences are KGHSH and LQKENI. V lost 5 bases, J lost 6 bases, and 5 bases stayed unmatched. The CDR3 contains 13 residues. CDR3 sequence reads: CASSELQGAEQYF. CDR3 in DNA: TGTGCCAGCTCAGAGTTACAGGGGGCCGAGCAGTACTTC.

The chain has TRBV6-1 and TRBJ1-1; tentative D call: TRBD1 (5 bases). CDR3 length equals 14 residues. Germline CDR1 and CDR2: MNHNS and SASEGT. V dropped 10 bases and J dropped 1 base, with 16 bases sitting between them. The CDR3 sequence is CANGGEQSNTEAFF. In DNA form, the CDR3 reads TGTGCCAACGGGGGAGAACAGTCGAACACTGAAGCTTTCTTT.

This clone appeared a few times. The V gene is TRBV7-2, the J gene TRBJ2-7, with TRBD2 identical over 7 bases. The CDR3 contains 15 residues. Germline CDR1 reads SGHTA; CDR2 reads FQGNSA. The V gene end was trimmed by 4 bases and the J gene end by 5 bases; junction bases not matched to a gene: 11. As DNA, the CDR3 is TGTGCCAGCAGCTCGAATAGCGGGTCCCCCCACGAGCAGTACTTC. Amino acids: CASSSNSGSPHEQYF.

The chain links TRBV7-6 to TRBJ2-3; the match to TRBD2 covers 10 bases. Losses at the gene ends were 2 bases for V and 6 bases for J; bases not matched to a gene: 8. CDR3 length: 16 residues. Germline V gene data show CDR1 as SGHVS and CDR2 as FNYEAQ. CDR3: CASSLSLSGRDDTQYF. The CDR3 DNA reads as TGTGCCAGCAGCTTATCCTTAAGCGGGAGGGATGATACGCAGTATTTT.

This clone was detected a few times. The V gene is TRBV10-3, the J gene TRBJ2-1; 7 nucleotides align to TRBD2. The germline CDR1 and CDR2 sequences are ENHRY and SYGVKD. V was pared by 4 bases and J by 8 bases, with 5 bases of the junction left unmatched. This CDR3 has 13 residues. Here the CDR3 DNA reads TGTGCCATCAGTGCGCGGGAGAATGATGAGCAGTTCTTC. The encoded protein is CAISARENDEQFF.

The V and J genes are TRBV2 and TRBJ1-1; perhaps TRBD1 as D (5 bases). Trimming cost V 5 bases and J 1 base, with 11 bases left between them. Germline V lookup: CDR1 SNHLY, CDR2 FYNNEI. This CDR3 contains 14 residues. For the CDR3, the DNA is TGTGCCAGCAGTAAAGGTCAGGGGAACACTGAAGCTTTCTTT. Protein: CASSKGQGNTEAFF.